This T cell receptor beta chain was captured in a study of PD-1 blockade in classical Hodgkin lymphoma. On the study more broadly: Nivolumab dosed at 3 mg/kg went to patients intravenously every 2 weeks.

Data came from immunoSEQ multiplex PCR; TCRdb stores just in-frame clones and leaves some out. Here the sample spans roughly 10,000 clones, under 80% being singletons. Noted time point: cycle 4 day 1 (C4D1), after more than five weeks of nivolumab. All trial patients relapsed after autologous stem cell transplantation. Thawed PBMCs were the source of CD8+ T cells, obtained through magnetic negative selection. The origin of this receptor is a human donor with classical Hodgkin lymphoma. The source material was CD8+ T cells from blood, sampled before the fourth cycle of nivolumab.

In nucleotides, the CDR3 is TGTGCCTGGAAGTCTTACACTGAAGCTTTCTTT. Translation gives CAWKSYTEAFF. The chain carries TRBV30 and TRBJ1-1, with D unclear. Germline V lookup: CDR1 GTSNPN, CDR2 SVGIG (reference sequence). V was pared by 4 bases and J by 3 bases, with 6 bases between. This CDR3 spans 11 amino acids.